These 23 T cell receptor beta chains were all obtained from the same sample, sequenced in a study of blood T cells in healthy people across ages (dated by TCRdb to the mid-2010s). Library method: 5' RACE. Sequencer: Illumina HiSeq 2500. A second PCR of 7 to 11 cycles was performed with a sample-barcoded 5' primer and a J-beta primer mix. The raw public reads went through TCRdb reprocessing: fastp at Q25, MiXCR clone calling, in-frame beta chains kept. Identical CDR3 protein sequences are pooled into one entry, listed with their most common genes and DNA. Across this sample there are 650,000 to 1,000,000 distinct CDR3 sequences, with around 34% seen only once. The ten largest account for 10% to 15% of the sample. Sequenced material: blood. These receptors were obtained from a man aged 18-30 years in good health.

The sample holds a few counts of this clonotype. The chain is built from TRBV4-1 and TRBJ2-1; TRBD2 matches 15 bases. The CDR3 sequence is 19 residues long. Germline values: CDR1 MGHRA, CDR2 YSYEKL. Trimming cost V 4 bases and J 0 bases; bases outside gene matches: 7. CDR3 in amino acids: CASSPRTSGGVSSYNEQFF. The CDR3 nucleotides read TGCGCCAGCAGCCCCCGGACTAGCGGGGGGGTGAGCTCCTACAATGAGCAGTTCTTC.

This clonotype was counted many times. The junction does not match germline at one end; this may be a read error. The gene calls are TRBV20-1 and TRBJ2-3, with D hard to call. This CDR3 region has 14 residues. In germline, CDR1 is DFQATT, CDR2 SNEGSKA (reference sequence). CDR3 sequence (DNA): TGCAGTGCCCGCCCTGGGTATAGCACAAATACGCAGTATTTT. Translated: CSARPGYSTNTQYF.

Note on this clonotype: This clone may be a read error of a much larger clone one base away. The V and J genes are TRBV5-6 and TRBJ2-5; 13 positions agree with TRBD2. After removal of 1 base from V and 4 bases from J, the junction contained 1 base not matched to a gene. The germline V gene has CDR1 SGHDT and CDR2 YYEEEE. The CDR3 loop spans 15 amino acids. The CDR3 sequence is CASSLWTSGGETQYF. The CDR3 nucleotides read TGTGCCAGCAGCTTGTGGACTAGCGGGGGAGAGACCCAGTACTTC.

The chain employs TRBV9 and TRBJ1-5; 7 bases match TRBD1. This CDR3 is 19 amino acids long. The ends lost 4 bases at V and 0 bases at J; junction bases unmatched: 16. Germline loops: CDR1 SGDLS, CDR2 YYNGEE. In DNA form, the CDR3 reads TGTGCCAGCAGCCAATCCCCCGGGACAGAAGTCTCTAGCAATCAGCCCCAGCATTTT. It codes for CASSQSPGTEVSSNQPQHF.

This clonotype occurred a few times. The V call is TRBV6-2 or TRBV6-3, the J call TRBJ1-4; D remains unclear. This CDR3 comprises 14 residues. V lost 6 bases and J 4 bases, leaving 12 bases between the germline ends. The germline CDR1 and CDR2 sequences are MNHEY and SVGEGT. In nucleotides, the CDR3 is TGTGCCAGCAGCCCTTTCTTGGGTAATGAAAAACTGTTTTTT. Encoded protein: CASSPFLGNEKLFF.

This clonotype was detected only a few times. This chain joins TRBV4-3 and TRBJ2-2, with 9 bases fitting TRBD2. The V gene end was trimmed by 8 bases and the J gene end by 1 base; junction bases not matched to a gene: 5. Germline values: CDR1 LGHNA, CDR2 YSLEER. The CDR3 has 15 amino acids. CDR3 protein: CASARLAENTGELFF. The CDR3, as DNA: TGCGCCAGCGCCCGACTAGCGGAGAACACCGGGGAGCTGTTTTTT.

This clonotype showed up just a few times. This chain connects TRBV15 to TRBJ2-1; no firm D call. The CDR3 totals 13 residues. Per the germline V gene, CDR1 is LNHNV and CDR2 is YYDKDF (reference sequence). V lost 1 base and J 2 bases, leaving 3 bases between the germline ends. CDR3 sequence (DNA): TGTGCCACCAGCAGAGGTGCCTACAATGAGCAGTTCTTC. This encodes CATSRGAYNEQFF.

This clonotype has a count of ten or more. This chain uses TRBV9 with TRBJ2-3, with 8 nucleotides matching TRBD2. Germline CDR1 is SGDLS and CDR2 is YYNGEE. With 4 bases clipped from V and 2 bases from J, the junction kept 9 bases outside the gene matches. CDR3 size: 16 residues. In DNA, the CDR3 is TGTGCCAGCAGCCCAAGAGCGGGGGACCTCACAGATACGCAGTATTTT. This codes for CASSPRAGDLTDTQYF.

The CDR3 spells CASRETAAKNIQYF. The CDR3 DNA reads as TGTGCCAGCAGGGAGACAGCAGCCAAAAACATTCAGTACTTC. The V call is TRBV2, the J call TRBJ2-4, with D perhaps matching TRBD1 (5 bases). Per the germline V gene, CDR1 is SNHLY and CDR2 is FYNNEI. This CDR3 comprises 14 residues. V lost 6 bases and J lost 0, with 9 bases in between.

The genes are TRBV20-1 and TRBJ1-5; no clear D. The germline V gene encodes CDR1 DFQATT and CDR2 SNEGSKA (reference sequence). V was shortened by 0 bases and J by 0 bases, with 18 bases between the two germline ends. The CDR3 runs 18 residues. In DNA, the CDR3 is TGCAGTGCTAGAGATATTCGGGTTGGGTCTCATAGCAATCAGCCCCAGCATTTT. Translating it yields CSARDIRVGSHSNQPQHF.

This clonotype was found a few times. This chain uses TRBV5-4 with TRBJ2-5; 8 positions agree with TRBD1. CDR1 is SGHNT and CDR2 is YYREEE in the germline V gene (reference sequence). The CDR3 is 15 residues long. After removal of 4 bases from V and 2 bases from J, the junction contained 7 bases not matched to a gene. As DNA, the CDR3 is TGTGCCAGCAGCAAAGGACAGGGCTCACAAGAGACCCAGTACTTC. Protein sequence: CASSKGQGSQETQYF.

The chain uses TRBV10-3 and TRBJ1-5; no definite D call. Germline CDR1 and CDR2: ENHRY and SYGVKD. The V and J ends lost 2 bases and 7 bases respectively, with 12 bases between them. This CDR3 spans 14 amino acids. CDR3 loop: CAISEGGFTQPQHF. The DNA for the CDR3 is TGTGCCATCAGTGAGGGAGGGTTTACCCAGCCCCAGCATTTT.

This clonotype has only a few counts. The J gene is TRBJ1-1, the V gene TRBV9, with 8 bases fitting TRBD1. Trimming took 3 bases from V and 6 from J; bases not matched to a gene: 13. The germline CDR1 and CDR2 sequences are SGDLS and YYNGEE. The CDR3 is 16 residues long. CDR3 sequence: CASSARTGKELPEAFF. The CDR3 DNA is TGTGCCAGCAGCGCCCGGACAGGGAAGGAGTTACCTGAAGCTTTCTTT.

This clonotype was seen at least ten times. The V and J genes are TRBV10-3 and TRBJ2-5, with D tentatively TRBD1 or TRBD2 (5 bases each). The V end was cut by 4 bases, the J end by 1 base, with 7 bases between. CDR1 is ENHRY, CDR2 SYGVKD, per germline. The CDR3 runs to 13 residues. CDR3 bases: TGTGCCATCAGTGGGGGACCCCAAGAGACCCAGTACTTC. The encoded protein is CAISGGPQETQYF.

Of note for this clonotype: The junction does not match germline at one end; this may be a read error. The CDR3 DNA reads TGCAGCCATAGCGGGTCCTCGAACGCCGGGGAGCTGTTTTTT. Translation: CSHSGSSNAGELFF. The rearrangement links TRBV29-1 to TRBJ2-2; the match to TRBD2 covers 7 bases. The CDR3 runs 14 residues. In germline, CDR1 is SQVTM, CDR2 ANQGSEA.

The chain uses TRBV21-1 and TRBJ1-5. TRBV21-1 counts as a pseudogene. This CDR3 region has 18 residues. CDR3 bases: TGTGCCAGCAGCAAAGAACGTTCGAAGGGTGAAGTAGGTCAGTCCCAGCATTTT. This codes for CASSKERSKGEVGQSQHF.

A few counts support this clonotype. At one end the junction does not follow the germline gene, possibly because of a read error. The DNA for the CDR3 is TGCGCCAGCCGCTACAGGTTTTCTGGGGCCGACGTCCTGACTTTC. It translates to CASRYRFSGADVLTF. The V and J genes are TRBV4-1 and TRBJ2-6, with a weak D call TRBD1 (5 bases). The germline V gene has CDR1 MGHRA and CDR2 YSYEKL. There are 15 residues in the CDR3.

V usage is TRBV6-2 or TRBV6-3 and J usage is TRBJ1-6, with unresolved D. The CDR3 extends over 14 amino acids. Deletions cut 2 bases from V and 7 bases from J, with 9 bases between. Germline assignment: CDR1 MNHEY and CDR2 SVGEGT. The CDR3 sequence: CASSYAVGNSPLHF. The CDR3 DNA follows: TGTGCCAGCAGTTACGCGGTTGGAAATTCACCCCTCCACTTT.

This clonotype has only one observation. The V and J genes are TRBV7-9 and TRBJ1-1, with D possibly TRBD1 on 5 matching bases. Trimming removed 4 bases at V and 3 bases at J, with 18 bases between. Germline CDR1 reads SEHNR; CDR2 reads FQNEAQ (reference sequence). The CDR3 has 16 amino acids. In DNA, the CDR3 is TGTGCCAGCAGCTCCGGAATTTACGAAGGGGACACTGAAGCTTTCTTT. Translation: CASSSGIYEGDTEAFF.

This chain links TRBV9 with TRBJ2-3, with D uncertain. Trimming took off 4 bases at V and 3 bases at J, with 12 bases between the two ends. This CDR3 spans 14 amino acids. Germline V gene lookup returns CDR1 SGDLS and CDR2 YYNGEE. The CDR3 region has the DNA TGTGCCAGCAGCCGGTCCCCCTCGACAGATACGCAGTATTTT. It is translated as CASSRSPSTDTQYF.

This chain uses TRBV6-1 with TRBJ2-7; D not resolved. CDR1 is MNHNS, CDR2 SASEGT, per germline. Trimming removed 2 bases from V and 1 base from J, with 12 bases in between. The CDR3 is 15 amino acids. The CDR3 spells CASSEMGSRSYEQYF. As DNA, the CDR3 is TGTGCCAGCAGTGAAATGGGGTCTCGGTCCTACGAGCAGTACTTC.

This clonotype appeared many times. Here the CDR3 reads CSVGQGNYGYTF. CDR3 nucleotide sequence: TGCAGCGTCGGACAGGGAAACTATGGCTACACCTTC. The rearrangement links TRBV29-1 to TRBJ1-2; 8 bases fit TRBD1. Looked up from germline, CDR1 is SQVTM and CDR2 is ANQGSEA. The CDR3 is 12 residues long. V gave up 6 bases and J gave up 2 bases; unmatched junction bases: 2.

This clonotype came up many times. The J gene is TRBJ1-2, the V gene TRBV7-3; D is perhaps TRBD1 (5 bases). V lost 5 bases, J lost 2 bases, and 18 bases lay in between. CDR3 size: 16 residues. Germline loops: CDR1 SGHTA, CDR2 FQGTGA. The DNA for the CDR3 is TGTGCCAGCAGCCCCGATGGGGGAGGGTTCAACTATGGCTACACCTTC. This encodes CASSPDGGGFNYGYTF.